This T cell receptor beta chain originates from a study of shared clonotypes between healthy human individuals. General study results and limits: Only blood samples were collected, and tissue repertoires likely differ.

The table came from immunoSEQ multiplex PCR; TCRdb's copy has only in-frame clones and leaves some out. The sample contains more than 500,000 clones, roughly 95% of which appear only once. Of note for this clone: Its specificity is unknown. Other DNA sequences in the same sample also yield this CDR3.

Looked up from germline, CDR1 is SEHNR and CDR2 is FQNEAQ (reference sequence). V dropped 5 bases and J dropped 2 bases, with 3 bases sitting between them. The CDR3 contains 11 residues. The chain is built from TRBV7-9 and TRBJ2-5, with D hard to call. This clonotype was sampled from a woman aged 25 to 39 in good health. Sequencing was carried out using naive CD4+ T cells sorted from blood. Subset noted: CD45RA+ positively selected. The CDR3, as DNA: TGTGCCAGCAGCCCTCAAGAGACCCAGTACTTC. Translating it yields CASSPQETQYF.